Following are 9 T cell receptor beta chains from one sample sequenced in a study of PD-1 blockade in classical Hodgkin lymphoma (dated by TCRdb to the early 2020s). The method was the immunoSEQ multiplex PCR assay. TCRdb obtained this table from immuneACCESS and retained in-frame rearrangements with V and J assigned. These tables miss some clones; where compared with another copy, unresolved V genes account for less than half of the shortfall, and the remainder is unexplained. Recorded for this sample are roughly 92,000 clones; 80% to 95% of them occurred a single time. The ten biggest clones cover less than 3.5% of the sample. This specimen's time point label, per the study, means: cycle 1 day 1 (C1D1), immediately before nivolumab initiation. Relapse after autologous stem cell transplantation had occurred in all trial patients, and cohorts A, B and C were distinguished by prior brentuximab vedotin exposure.

The starting material was peripheral blood mononuclear cells (PBMCs), obtained at baseline. The receptors here all came from a human donor with classical Hodgkin lymphoma.

This chain links TRBV19 with TRBJ1-3; D is perhaps TRBD1 (5 bases). CDR3 length equals 14 residues. V lost 3 bases, J lost 5 bases, and 11 bases lay in between. The germline V gene has CDR1 LNHDA and CDR2 SQIVND (reference sequence). CDR3 protein: CASSIDRKRNTIYF. CDR3 nucleotide sequence: TGTGCCAGTAGTATCGACAGAAAGCGAAACACCATATATTTT.

The chain joins TRBV5-1 to TRBJ1-1; D is unclear. The germline V gene has CDR1 SGHRS and CDR2 YFSETQ. Trimming removed 4 bases at V and 1 base at J, with 11 bases between. This CDR3 comprises 14 residues. The CDR3 region has the DNA TGCGCCAGCAGCCCCAGACTGGGGAACACTGAAGCTTTCTTT. This gives the protein CASSPRLGNTEAFF.

This clone has a handful of counts. This CDR3 is CSAHRVRDTEAFF. The CDR3 DNA is TGCAGCGCCCACAGGGTCAGGGACACTGAAGCTTTCTTT. The chain has TRBV29-1 and TRBJ1-1; possible D gene TRBD1, 6 bases. CDR1 is SQVTM and CDR2 is ANQGSEA in the germline V gene. The CDR3 covers 13 residues. With 7 bases removed from V and 3 bases from J, the gap between germline ends came to 15 bases.

The V gene is TRBV6-5, the J gene TRBJ2-7; TRBD2 agrees at 10 bases. CDR1 is MNHEY and CDR2 is SVGAGI in the germline V gene. This CDR3 has 16 residues. J gave up 3 bases and V 2 bases, and 7 bases lay outside the gene matches. CDR3 sequence (DNA): TGTGCCAGCAGTTACGGGATAGCGGGAGGATTCTACGAGCAGTACTTC. Translated, it gives CASSYGIAGGFYEQYF.

The chain couples TRBV10-2 to TRBJ1-2; TRBD1 is a possible D gene (5 bases). The CDR3 has 11 amino acids. V gave up 4 bases and J gave up 7 bases, with 7 bases separating them. Germline CDR1 is WSHSY and CDR2 is SAAADI. The CDR3 nucleotides read TGCGCCAGCAGTGTGGGGGGTGGCTACACCTTC. Translation gives CASSVGGGYTF.

V is TRBV28 and J is TRBJ1-1; 8 nucleotides line up with TRBD1. CDR1 is MDHEN, CDR2 SYDVKM, per germline. V lost 10 bases, J lost 9 bases, and 7 bases stayed unmatched. The CDR3 is 11 residues long. The CDR3: CATEQGGKAFF. In DNA, the CDR3 is TGTGCCACCGAACAGGGGGGAAAAGCTTTCTTT.

The J gene is TRBJ2-1, the V gene TRBV29-1; D unresolved. The CDR3 is 11 amino acids. Trimming pared 3 bases from V and 10 bases from J, leaving 10 bases between. Germline V CDR1 and CDR2: SQVTM, ANQGSEA. The CDR3 loop reads CSVDYPGEQFF. The CDR3 nucleotides read TGCAGCGTTGACTACCCTGGGGAGCAGTTCTTC.

This clone was observed a single time. The V gene is TRBV5-1, the J gene TRBJ1-1, with D possibly matching TRBD1 (6 bases). The CDR3 sequence is 13 residues long. With 8 bases removed from V and 1 base from J, the gap between germline ends came to 12 bases. Germline V lookup: CDR1 SGHRS, CDR2 YFSETQ. The CDR3 nucleotides are TGCGCCAGTGCCGAGGGGGGGAACACTGAAGCTTTCTTT. Translated, it gives CASAEGGNTEAFF.

The rearrangement joins TRBV7-2 to TRBJ2-7; 7 bases line up with TRBD2. Trimming removed 1 base from V and 7 bases from J; junction bases left unmatched: 4. CDR1 SGHTA and CDR2 FQGNSA come from the germline V gene. This CDR3 is built from 13 residues. This CDR3 is CASSLGREREQYF. As DNA, the CDR3 is TGTGCCAGCAGCTTAGGGCGGGAGAGGGAGCAGTACTTC.